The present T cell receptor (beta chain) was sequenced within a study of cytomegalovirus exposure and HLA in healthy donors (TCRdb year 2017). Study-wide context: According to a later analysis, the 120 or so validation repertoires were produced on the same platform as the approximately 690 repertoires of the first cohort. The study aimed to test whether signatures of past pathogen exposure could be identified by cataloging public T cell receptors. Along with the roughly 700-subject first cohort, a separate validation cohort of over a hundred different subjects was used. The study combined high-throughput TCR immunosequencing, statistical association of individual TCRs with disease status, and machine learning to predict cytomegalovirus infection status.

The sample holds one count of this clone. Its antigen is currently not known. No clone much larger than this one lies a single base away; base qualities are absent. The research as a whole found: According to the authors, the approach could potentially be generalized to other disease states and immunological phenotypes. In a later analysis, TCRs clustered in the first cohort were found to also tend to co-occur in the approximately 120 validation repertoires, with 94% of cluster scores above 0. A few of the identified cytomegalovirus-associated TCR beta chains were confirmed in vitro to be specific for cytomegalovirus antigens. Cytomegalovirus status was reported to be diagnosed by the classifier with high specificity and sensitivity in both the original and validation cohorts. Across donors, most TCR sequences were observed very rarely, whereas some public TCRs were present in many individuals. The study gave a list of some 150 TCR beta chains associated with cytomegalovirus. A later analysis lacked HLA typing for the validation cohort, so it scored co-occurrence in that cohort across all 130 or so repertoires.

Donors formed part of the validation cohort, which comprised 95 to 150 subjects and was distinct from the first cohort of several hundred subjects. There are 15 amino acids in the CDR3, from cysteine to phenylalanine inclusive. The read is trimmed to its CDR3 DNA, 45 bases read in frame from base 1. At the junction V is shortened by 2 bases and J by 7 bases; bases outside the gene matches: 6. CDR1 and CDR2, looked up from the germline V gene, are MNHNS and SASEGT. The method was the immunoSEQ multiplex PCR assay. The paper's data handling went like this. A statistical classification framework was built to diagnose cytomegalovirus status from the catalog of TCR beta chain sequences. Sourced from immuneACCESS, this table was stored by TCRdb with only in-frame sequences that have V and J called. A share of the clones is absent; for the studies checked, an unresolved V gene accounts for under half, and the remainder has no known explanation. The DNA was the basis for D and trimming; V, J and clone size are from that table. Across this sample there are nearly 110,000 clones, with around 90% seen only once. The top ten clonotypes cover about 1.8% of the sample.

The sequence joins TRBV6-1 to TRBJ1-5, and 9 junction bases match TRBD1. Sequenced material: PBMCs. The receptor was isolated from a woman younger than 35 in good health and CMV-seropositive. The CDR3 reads CASSERGQGVQPQHF. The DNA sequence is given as TGTGCCAGCAGTGAAAGGGGACAGGGTGTCCAGCCCCAGCATTTT.